This TCR beta chain stems from a study of blood T cell repertoires in COVID-19. CDR3 length: 13 amino acids. Trimming stripped 3 bases from V and 4 bases from J, with 8 bases between. Germline assignment: CDR1 KGHDR and CDR2 SFDVKD. Sequencing used immunoSEQ multiplex PCR; TCRdb keeps in-frame clones, though not all of them. The sample includes around 200,000 clones, roughly 86% of them seen just once. The source of this sequence is a man in his late teens or twenties with active or convalescent COVID-19. The sequencing sample was made of peripheral blood. The rearrangement joins TRBV24-1 to TRBJ1-2; D possibly corresponds to TRBD1 (6 bases). This CDR3 is CATSDGGFYGYTF. In DNA, the CDR3 is TGTGCCACCAGTGATGGGGGCTTCTATGGCTACACCTTC.